Below are 27 T cell receptor beta chains sequenced from a single sample in a study of blood T cell repertoires in COVID-19. Assay used: immunoSEQ multiplex PCR; TCRdb lists only in-frame clones, some missing. The sample yields around 6,300 clones, just over 85% seen once. Sequencing input: peripheral blood. The receptors were sampled from a human donor with active COVID-19. The donor label of this sample is uncertain.

The V gene is TRBV14, the J gene TRBJ2-1; TRBD2 matches at 10 bases. V was pared by 2 bases and J by 0 bases, with 4 bases of the junction left unmatched. From germline, CDR1 is SGHDN and CDR2 FVKESK. This CDR3 is built from 17 residues. The CDR3 is CASSQLGLAASYNEQFF. The CDR3 coding sequence is TGTGCCAGCAGCCAACTCGGACTAGCGGCCTCCTACAATGAGCAGTTCTTC. Filled out from reference TRBV14 and TRBJ2-1, the complete variable domain reads EAGVTQFPSHSVIEKGQTVTLRCDPISGHDNLYWYRRVMGKEIKFLLHFVKESKQDESGMPNNRFLAERTGGTYSTLKVQPAELEDSGVYFCASSQLGLAASYNEQFFGPGTRLTVL.

This clone was observed a handful of times. The rearrangement joins TRBV7-6 to TRBJ2-7; D might be TRBD2 (6 bases). The CDR3 loop spans 15 amino acids. Germline assignment: CDR1 SGHVS and CDR2 FNYEAQ. V lost 1 base and J lost 4, with 14 bases in between. The CDR3 sequence is CASSLESGTHYEQYF. In nucleotides, the CDR3 is TGTGCCAGCAGCTTAGAATCCGGGACTCATTACGAGCAGTACTTC.

The V gene is TRBV6-6, the J gene TRBJ2-7; possible D gene TRBD1, 5 bases. Germline V CDR1 and CDR2: MNHNY, SVGAGI (reference sequence). With 2 bases removed from V and 3 bases from J, the gap between germline ends came to 11 bases. This CDR3 contains 14 residues. CDR3 nucleotide sequence: TGTGCCAGCAGTTACGTCCAGGGTCTCTACGAGCAGTACTTC. It is translated as CASSYVQGLYEQYF.

This clone was seen only once. The chain is built from TRBV6-5 and TRBJ1-5; D uncertain. CDR3 length equals 14 residues. V dropped 0 bases and J dropped 6 bases, with 9 bases sitting between them. Germline V CDR1 and CDR2: MNHEY, SVGAGI. Written as DNA, the CDR3 is TGTGCCAGCAGTTACTCCACCTTCGGTCAGCCCCAGCATTTT. Its translation: CASSYSTFGQPQHF.

This clone occurred once. J is TRBJ2-7 and V is TRBV12-3 or TRBV12-4; TRBD2 is a possible D gene (7 bases). This CDR3 contains 13 residues. With 7 bases removed from V and 6 bases from J, the gap between germline ends came to 16 bases. CDR3 DNA: TGTGCCAGCAACCGGGGGGCAGGGGTCGAGCAGTACTTC. Translated: CASNRGAGVEQYF.

The rearrangement joins TRBV2 to TRBJ2-1, with a weak D call TRBD2 (6 bases). The germline V gene encodes CDR1 SNHLY and CDR2 FYNNEI. This CDR3 contains 15 residues. V lost 6 bases, J lost 3 bases, and 15 bases lay in between. The CDR3 sequence: CASRTGTWNYNEQFF. As DNA, the CDR3 is TGTGCCAGCAGGACCGGGACTTGGAACTACAATGAGCAGTTCTTC.

This clone was observed a few times. The V gene is TRBV6-6, the J gene TRBJ2-7, with 9 bases that match TRBD1. CDR1 and CDR2 (germline): MNHNY, SVGAGI (reference sequence). V lost 8 bases, J lost 6 bases, and 11 bases stayed unmatched. The CDR3 totals 14 residues. The DNA for the CDR3 is TGTGCCAGCTCCCCCGGACAGGGGTTTTCCGAGCAGTACTTC. This codes for CASSPGQGFSEQYF.

This clone was counted once. The rearrangement uses TRBV12-3 or TRBV12-4 and TRBJ2-7, with no clear D. Trimming pared 2 bases from V and 0 bases from J, leaving 5 bases between. The CDR3 has 13 residues. This chain's CDR3 is CASSLKSSYEQYF. CDR3 nucleotides: TGTGCCAGCAGTTTAAAGAGCTCCTACGAGCAGTACTTC.

The rearrangement uses TRBV30 and TRBJ1-1; possible D gene TRBD1, 6 bases. With 5 bases removed from V and 1 base from J, the gap between germline ends came to 11 bases. Germline V gene lookup returns CDR1 GTSNPN and CDR2 SVGIG (reference sequence). There are 13 residues in the CDR3. The CDR3 nucleotides read TGTGCCTGGGACGGGACACCGAACACTGAAGCTTTCTTT. Its protein is CAWDGTPNTEAFF.

The V gene is TRBV19, the J gene TRBJ2-2; 13 bases are shared with TRBD2. V was pared by 10 bases and J by 5 bases, with 4 bases of the junction left unmatched. Germline V gene lookup returns CDR1 LNHDA and CDR2 SQIVND (reference sequence). CDR3 size: 14 residues. In DNA form, the CDR3 reads TGTGCCACTAGACTAGCGGGAGGTACCGGGGAGCTGTTTTTT. It encodes CATRLAGGTGELFF.

The CDR3 sequence: CAIRGLAGTGELFF. The CDR3 DNA is TGTGCCATCAGGGGACTAGCGGGCACCGGGGAGCTGTTTTTT. The chain is built from TRBV10-3 and TRBJ2-2; 12 bases line up with TRBD2. CDR1 and CDR2 from the germline V gene are ENHRY and SYGVKD. This CDR3 is 14 amino acids long. The J segment lost 4 bases and the V segment lost 6 bases, leaving 0 bases of the junction unmatched.

This clone was recorded only once. The chain employs TRBV4-2 and TRBJ1-6; TRBD1 matches 8 bases. CDR3 length: 17 amino acids. Germline values: CDR1 LGHNA, CDR2 YNFKEQ. J gave up 7 bases and V 0 bases, and 8 bases lay outside the gene matches. The CDR3 sequence is CASSQDSGDRPNSPLHF. CDR3 DNA: TGTGCCAGCAGCCAAGATTCTGGGGACAGGCCCAATTCACCCCTCCACTTT.

This sequence joins TRBV11-3 and TRBJ1-5, with 10 bases that match TRBD1. Trimming at V came to 1 base and at J to 0 bases, leaving 6 bases not matched to a gene. Germline V gives CDR1 SGHNT, CDR2 YENEEA. There are 18 residues in the CDR3. The CDR3, as DNA: TGTGCCAGCAGCTTAGTGGGACAGGGGATCTATAGCAATCAGCCCCAGCATTTT. This sequence encodes CASSLVGQGIYSNQPQHF. Variable domain in full (rest from reference TRBV11-3 and TRBJ1-5): EAGVVQSPRYKIIEKKQPVAFWCNPISGHNTLYWYLQNLGQGPELLIRYENEEAVDDSQLPKDRFSAERLKGVDSTLKIQPAELGDSAVYLCASSLVGQGIYSNQPQHFGDGTRLSIL.

This clone was seen a handful of times. This chain uses TRBV7-6 with TRBJ1-6; perhaps TRBD1 as D (5 bases). This CDR3 region has 16 residues. Germline lookup yields CDR1 SGHVS and CDR2 FNYEAQ. V lost 5 bases and J lost 6, with 17 bases in between. As DNA, the CDR3 is TGTGCCAGCAGCCCAACTGGGAGGGGTACTAATTCACCCCTCCACTTT. It specifies CASSPTGRGTNSPLHF.

The gene calls are TRBV5-6 and TRBJ2-1; 10 nucleotides line up with TRBD2. The junction had 7 bases not matched to a gene; V was cut back by 7 bases and J by 9 bases. Per the germline V gene, CDR1 is SGHDT and CDR2 is YYEEEE. The length of the CDR3 is 13 residues. CDR3 sequence reads: CASRYGTSVEQFF. The CDR3 DNA sequence: TGTGCCAGCCGATACGGGACTAGCGTTGAGCAGTTCTTC.

This rearrangement joins TRBV6-5 to TRBJ2-3, with D tentatively TRBD2 (6 bases). Germline CDR1 and CDR2: MNHEY and SVGAGI. The CDR3 has 15 residues. V shed 2 bases and J shed 6 bases, with 15 bases lying between them. The CDR3 DNA is TGTGCCAGCAGTTACAGTACGGGAGAACGGGATACGCAGTATTTT. Encoded protein: CASSYSTGERDTQYF.

This sequence joins TRBV7-6 and TRBJ1-1; 10 bases map to TRBD1. Per the germline V gene, CDR1 is SGHVS and CDR2 is FNYEAQ. This CDR3 comprises 16 residues. J lost 4 bases, V lost 5 bases, and 10 bases had no gene match. The CDR3 loop reads CASSRPPGTGATEAFF. Written as DNA, the CDR3 is TGTGCCAGCAGCCGGCCCCCCGGGACAGGGGCCACTGAAGCTTTCTTT.

The chain combines TRBV28 with TRBJ1-3; no clear D gene. The germline V gene has CDR1 MDHEN and CDR2 SYDVKM. V lost 5 bases and J 4 bases, leaving 15 bases between the germline ends. The CDR3 consists of 15 residues. CDR3 DNA sequence: TGTGCCAGCAGTCCCGTCTGGGGAGGCGGAAACACCATATATTTT. Protein: CASSPVWGGGNTIYF.

CDR3 DNA: TGTGCCAGCAGCTCGGACAGGGGTAACTATGGCTACACCTTC. Residues: CASSSDRGNYGYTF. This chain joins TRBV5-6 and TRBJ1-2; 9 bases are a match to TRBD1. This CDR3 has 14 residues. Germline V gene sequence: CDR1 SGHDT, CDR2 YYEEEE. J gave up 1 base and V 3 bases, and 1 base lay outside the gene matches. Full variable domain (outside the CDR3, taken from reference TRBV5-6 and TRBJ1-2): DAGVTQSPTHLIKTRGQQVTLRCSPKSGHDTVSWYQQALGQGPQFIFQYYEEEERQRGNFPDRFSGHQFPNYSSELNVNALLLGDSALYLCASSSDRGNYGYTFGSGTRLTVV.

V gene TRBV10-3 combines with J gene TRBJ2-5; D is unclear. The germline V gene encodes CDR1 ENHRY and CDR2 SYGVKD. V lost 0 bases to trimming and J lost 3 bases, with 11 bases between them. The CDR3 runs 15 residues. CDR3 loop: CAISESPHSKETQYF. CDR3 DNA sequence: TGTGCCATCAGTGAGTCGCCCCACAGCAAAGAGACCCAGTACTTC.

V gene TRBV20-1 combines with J gene TRBJ2-7; D unresolved. This CDR3 comprises 12 residues. Germline lookup yields CDR1 DFQATT and CDR2 SNEGSKA (reference sequence). V lost 3 bases and J lost 1, with 7 bases in between. The CDR3 here is CSASVRSYEQYF. For the CDR3, the DNA is TGCAGTGCTAGTGTCAGATCCTACGAGCAGTACTTC.

This rearrangement joins TRBV24-1 to TRBJ2-5; 13 nucleotides agree with TRBD2. In germline, CDR1 is KGHDR, CDR2 SFDVKD. V gave up 4 bases and J gave up 5 bases; unmatched junction bases: 9. The CDR3 length is 17 residues. The chain's CDR3 is CATSDSWTSGRSETQYF. CDR3 in DNA: TGTGCCACCAGTGACTCGTGGACTAGCGGGAGAAGTGAGACCCAGTACTTC.

V is TRBV18 and J is TRBJ2-7; D possibly corresponds to TRBD2 (6 bases). The CDR3 is 17 amino acids. The V gene lost 2 bases and the J gene lost 0 bases, with 17 bases spanning the gap. Germline V lookup: CDR1 KGHSH, CDR2 LQKENI. As DNA, the CDR3 is TGTGCCAGCTCACCATGGAACCCGGGACTTAGCTCCTACGAGCAGTACTTC. Its translation: CASSPWNPGLSSYEQYF. The whole variable domain, remainder taken from reference TRBV18 and TRBJ2-7, is NAGVMQNPRHLVRRRGQEARLRCSPMKGHSHVYWYRQLPEEGLKFMVYLQKENIIDESGMPKERFSAEFPKEGPSILRIQQVVRGDSAAYFCASSPWNPGLSSYEQYFGPGTRLTVT.

The chain recombines TRBV2 with TRBJ2-7, with D uncertain. The CDR3 is made up of 11 amino acids. The V gene lost 4 bases and the J gene lost 4 bases, with 5 bases spanning the gap. Germline CDR1 and CDR2: SNHLY and FYNNEI. The CDR3: CASSVQYEQYF. The CDR3, as DNA: TGTGCCAGCAGTGTTCAATACGAGCAGTACTTC.

There are a few counts of this clone. The CDR3 bases are TGTGCCATAAGGCAACAGGTGAACACTGAAGCTTTCTTT. It is translated as CAIRQQVNTEAFF. V gene TRBV10-3 combines with J gene TRBJ1-1, with D possibly matching TRBD1 (5 bases). The CDR3 sequence is 13 residues long. The ends were cut back, 9 bases at V and 0 bases at J, with 11 bases in the middle. Germline V CDR1 and CDR2: ENHRY, SYGVKD.

The chain has TRBV7-2 and TRBJ2-7; the match to TRBD2 covers 8 bases. Per the germline V gene, CDR1 is SGHTA and CDR2 is FQGNSA. V lost 2 bases and J lost 2; bases outside the gene matches: 2. The CDR3 is 14 residues long. CDR3 amino acids: CASSLLRGAYEQYF. In DNA form, the CDR3 reads TGTGCCAGCAGCTTATTGCGGGGGGCCTACGAGCAGTACTTC.

On this clone: A much larger clone lies one base from this, so it may be a read error. Other nucleotide sequences from this sample produce the same CDR3. The chain couples TRBV29-1 to TRBJ2-1; 7 bases are shared with TRBD1. The CDR3 length is 15 residues. In germline, CDR1 is SQVTM, CDR2 ANQGSEA. The CDR3, as DNA: TGCAGCGTTGAAGTGTGGGACAGCTCCTACAATGAACAGTTCTTC. Translated, it gives CSVEVWDSSYNEQFF.